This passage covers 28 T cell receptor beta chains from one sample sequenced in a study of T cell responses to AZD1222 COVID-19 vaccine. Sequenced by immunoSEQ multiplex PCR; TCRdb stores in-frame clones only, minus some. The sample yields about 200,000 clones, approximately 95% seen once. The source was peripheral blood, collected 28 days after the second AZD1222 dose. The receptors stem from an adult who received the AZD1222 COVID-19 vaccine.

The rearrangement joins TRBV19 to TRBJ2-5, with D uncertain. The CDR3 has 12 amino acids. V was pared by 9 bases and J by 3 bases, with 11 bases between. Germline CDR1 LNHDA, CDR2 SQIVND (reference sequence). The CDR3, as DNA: TGTGCCAGAGTGAACACAAAAGAGACCCAGTACTTC. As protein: CARVNTKETQYF.

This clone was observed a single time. This CDR3 is CASSDLRRAGYTF. In DNA form, the CDR3 reads TGTGCCAGCAGCGACCTTAGACGCGCAGGCTACACCTTC. This sequence joins TRBV3-1 (or the pseudogene TRBV3-2) and TRBJ1-2; D call uncertain. This CDR3 region has 13 residues. CDR1 is LGHDT and CDR2 is YNNKEL in the germline V gene (reference sequence). Between the trimmed V and J ends, which lost 5 bases and 8 bases, there was a span of 15 bases.

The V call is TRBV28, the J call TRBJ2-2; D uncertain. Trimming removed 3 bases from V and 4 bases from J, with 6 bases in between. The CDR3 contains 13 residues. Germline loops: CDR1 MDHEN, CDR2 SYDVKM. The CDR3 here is CASSFFGTGELFF. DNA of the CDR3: TGTGCCAGCAGTTTCTTCGGCACCGGGGAGCTGTTTTTT. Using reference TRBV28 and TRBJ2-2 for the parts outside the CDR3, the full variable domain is DVKVTQSSRYLVKRTGEKVFLECVQDMDHENMFWYRQDPGLGLRLIYFSYDVKMKEKGDIPEGYSVSREKKERFSLILESASTNQTSMYLCASSFFGTGELFFGEGSRLTVL.

The DNA for the CDR3 is TGTGCCAGCAGGCTGGACAGGGGGGGGACTGAAGCTTTCTTT. The encoded protein is CASRLDRGGTEAFF. V gene TRBV6-6 combines with J gene TRBJ1-1; 10 nucleotides line up with TRBD1. The CDR3 loop spans 14 amino acids. Germline V gene sequence: CDR1 MNHNY, CDR2 SVGAGI (reference sequence). V lost 6 bases to trimming and J lost 5 bases; unmatched junction nucleotides: 6.

CDR3 nucleotide sequence: TGTGCCAGCAGTTACGGGACAGGGCCGAACACTGAAGCTTTCTTT. Translated: CASSYGTGPNTEAFF. This chain links TRBV6-5 with TRBJ1-1, with 9 bases identical to TRBD1. CDR3 length: 15 amino acids. Trimming at V came to 2 bases and at J to 1 base, leaving 2 bases not matched to a gene. Germline CDR1 reads MNHEY; CDR2 reads SVGAGI.

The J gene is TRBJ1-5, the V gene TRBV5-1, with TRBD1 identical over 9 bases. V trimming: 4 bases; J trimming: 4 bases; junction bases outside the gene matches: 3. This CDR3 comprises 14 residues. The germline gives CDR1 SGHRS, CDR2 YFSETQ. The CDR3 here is CASSPTGGNQPQHF. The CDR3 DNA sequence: TGCGCCAGCAGCCCGACAGGGGGGAATCAGCCCCAGCATTTT.

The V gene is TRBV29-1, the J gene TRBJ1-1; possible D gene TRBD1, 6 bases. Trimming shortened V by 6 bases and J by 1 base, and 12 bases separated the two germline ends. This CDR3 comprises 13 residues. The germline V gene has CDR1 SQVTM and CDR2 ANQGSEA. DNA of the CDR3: TGCAGCGTCCGAAGACAGGAGAACACTGAAGCTTTCTTT. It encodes CSVRRQENTEAFF.

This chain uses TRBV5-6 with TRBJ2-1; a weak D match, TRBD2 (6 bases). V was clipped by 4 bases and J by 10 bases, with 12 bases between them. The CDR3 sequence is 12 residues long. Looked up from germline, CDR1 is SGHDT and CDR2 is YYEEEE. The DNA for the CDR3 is TGTGCCAGCAGCCCGGGTCGGGGGGAGCAGTTCTTC. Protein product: CASSPGRGEQFF. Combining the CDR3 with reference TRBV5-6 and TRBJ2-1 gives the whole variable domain DAGVTQSPTHLIKTRGQQVTLRCSPKSGHDTVSWYQQALGQGPQFIFQYYEEEERQRGNFPDRFSGHQFPNYSSELNVNALLLGDSALYLCASSPGRGEQFFGPGTRLTVL.

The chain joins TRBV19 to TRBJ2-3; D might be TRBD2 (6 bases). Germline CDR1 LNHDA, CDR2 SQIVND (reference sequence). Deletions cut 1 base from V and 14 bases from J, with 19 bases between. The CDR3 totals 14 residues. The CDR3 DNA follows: TGTGCCAGTAGTATAGCCGGGACTTTTTTGGTTAGGTATTTT. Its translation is CASSIAGTFLVRYF. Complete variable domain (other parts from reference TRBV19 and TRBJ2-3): DGGITQSPKYLFRKEGQNVTLSCEQNLNHDAMYWYRQDPGQGLRLIYYSQIVNDFQKGDIAEGYSVSREKKESFPLTVTSAQKNPTAFYLCASSIAGTFLVRYFGPGTRLTVL.

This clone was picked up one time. CDR3 sequence (DNA): TGTGCCAGTAGTAGGGGTAGTGCTGGAAACACCATATATTTT. Its protein is CASSRGSAGNTIYF. V is TRBV19 and J is TRBJ1-3; D remains unclear. The germline gives CDR1 LNHDA, CDR2 SQIVND (reference sequence). This CDR3 spans 14 amino acids. Trimming shortened V by 4 bases and J by 2 bases, and 9 bases separated the two germline ends.

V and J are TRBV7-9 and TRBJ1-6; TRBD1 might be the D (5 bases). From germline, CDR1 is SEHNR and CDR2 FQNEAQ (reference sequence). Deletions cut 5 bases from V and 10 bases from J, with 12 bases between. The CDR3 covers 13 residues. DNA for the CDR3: TGTGCCAGCAGCCCCGTCGGGGGATCACCCCTCCACTTT. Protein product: CASSPVGGSPLHF.

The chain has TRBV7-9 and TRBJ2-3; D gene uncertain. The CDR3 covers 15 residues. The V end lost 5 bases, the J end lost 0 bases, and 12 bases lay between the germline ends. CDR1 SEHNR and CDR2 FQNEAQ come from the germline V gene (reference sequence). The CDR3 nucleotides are TGTGCCAGCAGCGCAACTATGACTAGCACAGATACGCAGTATTTT. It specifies CASSATMTSTDTQYF.

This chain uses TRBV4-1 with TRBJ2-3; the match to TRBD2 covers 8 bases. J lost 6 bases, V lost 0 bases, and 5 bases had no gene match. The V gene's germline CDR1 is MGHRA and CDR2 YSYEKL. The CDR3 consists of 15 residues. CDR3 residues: CASSQDGGGGDTQYF. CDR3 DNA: TGCGCCAGCAGCCAAGACGGGGGCGGGGGGGATACGCAGTATTTT.

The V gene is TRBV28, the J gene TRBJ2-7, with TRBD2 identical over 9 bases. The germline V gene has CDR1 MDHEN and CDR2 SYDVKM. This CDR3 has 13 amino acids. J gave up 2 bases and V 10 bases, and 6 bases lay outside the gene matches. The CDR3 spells CAMQAGGTYEQYF. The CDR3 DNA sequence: TGTGCCATGCAGGCGGGGGGGACCTACGAGCAGTACTTC.

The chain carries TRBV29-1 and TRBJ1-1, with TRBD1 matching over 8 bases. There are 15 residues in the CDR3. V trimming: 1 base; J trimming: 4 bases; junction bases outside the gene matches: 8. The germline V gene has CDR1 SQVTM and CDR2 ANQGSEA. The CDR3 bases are TGCAGCGTTGAAGTACGGGACAGGAGCCTCACTGAAGCTTTCTTT. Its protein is CSVEVRDRSLTEAFF.

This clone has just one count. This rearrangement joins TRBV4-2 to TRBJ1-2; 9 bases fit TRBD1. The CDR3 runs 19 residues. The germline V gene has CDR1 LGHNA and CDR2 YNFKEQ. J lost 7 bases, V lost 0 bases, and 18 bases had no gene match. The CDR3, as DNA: TGTGCCAGCAGCCAAGATATCTTAGGTTTGGACAGGGGATTTTCTGGCTACACCTTC. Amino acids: CASSQDILGLDRGFSGYTF.

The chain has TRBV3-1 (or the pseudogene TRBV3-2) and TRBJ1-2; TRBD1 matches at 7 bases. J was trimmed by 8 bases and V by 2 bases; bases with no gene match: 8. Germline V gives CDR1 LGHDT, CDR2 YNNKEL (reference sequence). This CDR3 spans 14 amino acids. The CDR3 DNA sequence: TGTGCCAGCAGCCAAAACAGGGGACCCGAAGGCTACACCTTC. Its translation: CASSQNRGPEGYTF.

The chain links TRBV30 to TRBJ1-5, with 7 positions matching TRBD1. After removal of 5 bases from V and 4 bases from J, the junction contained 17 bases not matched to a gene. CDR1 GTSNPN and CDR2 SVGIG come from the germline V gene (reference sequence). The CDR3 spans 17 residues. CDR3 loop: CAWSSGQPPRGNQPQHF. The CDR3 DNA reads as TGTGCCTGGTCTTCGGGACAGCCACCCAGGGGGAATCAGCCCCAGCATTTT.

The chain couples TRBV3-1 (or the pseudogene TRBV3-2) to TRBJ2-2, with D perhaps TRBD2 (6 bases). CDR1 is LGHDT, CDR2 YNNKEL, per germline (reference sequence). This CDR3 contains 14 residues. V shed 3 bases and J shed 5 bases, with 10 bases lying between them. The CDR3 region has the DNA TGTGCCAGCAGCCAGAACGGGGGAACCGGGGAGCTGTTTTTT. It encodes CASSQNGGTGELFF.

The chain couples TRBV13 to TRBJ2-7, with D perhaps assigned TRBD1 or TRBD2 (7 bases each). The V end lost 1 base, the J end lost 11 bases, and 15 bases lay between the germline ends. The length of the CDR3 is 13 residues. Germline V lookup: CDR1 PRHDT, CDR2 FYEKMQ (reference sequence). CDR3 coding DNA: TGTGCCAGCAGCTTAGAGGGGGCGGCGGGGGAGTACTTC. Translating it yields CASSLEGAAGEYF.

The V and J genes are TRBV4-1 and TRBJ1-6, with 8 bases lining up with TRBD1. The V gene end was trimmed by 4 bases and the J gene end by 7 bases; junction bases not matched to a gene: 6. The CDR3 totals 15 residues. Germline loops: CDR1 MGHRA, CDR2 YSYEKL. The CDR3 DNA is TGCGCCAGCAGCCCTGGCCGGGACAGGAATTCACCCCTCCACTTT. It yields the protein CASSPGRDRNSPLHF.

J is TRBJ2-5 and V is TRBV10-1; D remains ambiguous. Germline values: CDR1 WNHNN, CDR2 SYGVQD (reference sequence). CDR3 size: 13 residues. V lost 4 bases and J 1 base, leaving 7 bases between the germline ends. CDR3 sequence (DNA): TGCGCCAGCAGTGTTTACAGCCAAGAGACCCAGTACTTC. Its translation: CASSVYSQETQYF.

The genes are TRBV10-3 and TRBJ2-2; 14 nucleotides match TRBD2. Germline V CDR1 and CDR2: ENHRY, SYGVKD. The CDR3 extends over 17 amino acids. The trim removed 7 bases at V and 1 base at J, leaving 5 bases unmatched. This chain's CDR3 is CAITAGTSGGNTGELFF. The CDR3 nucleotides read TGTGCCATCACCGCAGGGACTAGCGGGGGGAACACCGGGGAGCTGTTTTTT.

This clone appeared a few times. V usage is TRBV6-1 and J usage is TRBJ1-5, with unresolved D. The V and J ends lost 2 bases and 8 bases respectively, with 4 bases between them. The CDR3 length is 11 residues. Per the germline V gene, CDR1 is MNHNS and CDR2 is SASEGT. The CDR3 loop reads CASSEREPQHF. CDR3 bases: TGTGCCAGCAGTGAAAGGGAGCCCCAGCATTTT.

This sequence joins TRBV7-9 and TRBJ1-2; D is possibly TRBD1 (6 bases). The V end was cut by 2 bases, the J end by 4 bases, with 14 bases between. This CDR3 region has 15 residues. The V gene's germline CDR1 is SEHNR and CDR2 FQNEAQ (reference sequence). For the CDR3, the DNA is TGTGCCAGCAGCTTATCAGGGGCAGGGCCCTATGGCTACACCTTC. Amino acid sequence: CASSLSGAGPYGYTF.

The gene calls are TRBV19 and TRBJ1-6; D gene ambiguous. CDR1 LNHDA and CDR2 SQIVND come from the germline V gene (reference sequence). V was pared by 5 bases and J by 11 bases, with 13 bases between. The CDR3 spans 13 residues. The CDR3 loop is CASSPQKRAPLHF. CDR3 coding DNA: TGTGCCAGTAGTCCACAAAAACGGGCACCCCTCCACTTT.

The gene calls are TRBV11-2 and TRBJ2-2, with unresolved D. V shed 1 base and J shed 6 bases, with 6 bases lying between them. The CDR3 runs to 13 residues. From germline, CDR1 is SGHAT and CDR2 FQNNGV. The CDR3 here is CASSLAFPGELFF. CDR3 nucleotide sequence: TGTGCCAGCAGCTTAGCTTTTCCCGGGGAGCTGTTTTTT. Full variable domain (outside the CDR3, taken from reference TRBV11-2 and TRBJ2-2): EAGVAQSPRYKIIEKRQSVAFWCNPISGHATLYWYQQILGQGPKLLIQFQNNGVVDDSQLPKDRFSAERLKGVDSTLKIQPAKLEDSAVYLCASSLAFPGELFFGEGSRLTVL.

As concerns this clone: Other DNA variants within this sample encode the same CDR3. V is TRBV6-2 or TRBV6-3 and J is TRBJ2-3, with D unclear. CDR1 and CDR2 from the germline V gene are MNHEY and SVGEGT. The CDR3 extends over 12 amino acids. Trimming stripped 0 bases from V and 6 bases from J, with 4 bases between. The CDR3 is CASSYSKDTQYF. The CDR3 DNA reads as TGTGCCAGCAGTTACTCGAAGGATACGCAGTATTTT.